This TCR beta chain was retrieved from a study of blood T cell repertoires in COVID-19. Cohort allocation depended upon clinical history that participants reported. TCRdb's table, derived via immunoSEQ multiplex PCR, lists solely in-frame clones and lacks some. Counted here are about 180,000 clones, approximately 82% occurring once; the ten biggest clones make up 17%. The V and J ends lost 1 base and 6 bases respectively, with 15 bases between them. Germline values: CDR1 SEHNR, CDR2 FQNEAQ (reference sequence). The CDR3 runs 15 residues. This sequence originates from a woman aged 45-60 years who had recovered from COVID-19. Sequenced material: PBMCs or T cells enriched from blood (not recorded which). This chain links TRBV7-9 with TRBJ1-2; no reliable D call. The CDR3 DNA is TGTGCCAGCAGCTTAGATGGGCCGGCTCCCCATGGCTACACCTTC. Protein product: CASSLDGPAPHGYTF.